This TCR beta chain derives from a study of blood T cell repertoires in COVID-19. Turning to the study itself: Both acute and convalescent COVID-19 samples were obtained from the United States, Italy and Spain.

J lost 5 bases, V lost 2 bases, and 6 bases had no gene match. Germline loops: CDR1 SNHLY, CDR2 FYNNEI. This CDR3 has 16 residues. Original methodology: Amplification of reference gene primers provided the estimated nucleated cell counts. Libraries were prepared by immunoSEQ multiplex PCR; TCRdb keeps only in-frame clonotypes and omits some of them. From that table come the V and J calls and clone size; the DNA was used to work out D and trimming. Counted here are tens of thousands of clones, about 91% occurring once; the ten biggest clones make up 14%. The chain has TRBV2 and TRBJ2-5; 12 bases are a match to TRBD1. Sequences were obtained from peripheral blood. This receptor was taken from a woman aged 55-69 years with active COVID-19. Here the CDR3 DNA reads TGTGCCAGCAGTGAACAAGGGACAGGGGGCTCGGAGACCCAGTACTTC. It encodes CASSEQGTGGSETQYF.